This TCR beta chain was recovered during a study of tumor and adjacent non-tumor tissue in lung cancer. The library came from three nested PCR rounds adapted from ARM-PCR protocols. Using its own MiXCR run on the multiplex PCR reads, TCRdb lists one record per CDR3 protein. The data hold 80,000 to 130,000 distinct CDR3 sequences, with 65% observed a single time. No cell sorting was done before RNA was extracted from the tissue. This non-tumor lung sample came from over 3 cm beyond the tumor edge. This sequence originates from a man aged 25 to 45 with non-small cell lung cancer. The source material was distant non-tumor lung tissue.

CDR3 DNA sequence: TGTGCCAGCAGCTTAGGGGGCGGAGGTTGCGAGCAGTACTTC. Its protein product is CASSLGGGGCEQYF. The chain recombines TRBV11-2 with TRBJ2-7; the D call may be TRBD1 or TRBD2 (5 bases each). The germline V gene encodes CDR1 SGHAT and CDR2 FQNNGV. V shed 1 base and J shed 6 bases, with 13 bases lying between them. This CDR3 region has 14 residues.